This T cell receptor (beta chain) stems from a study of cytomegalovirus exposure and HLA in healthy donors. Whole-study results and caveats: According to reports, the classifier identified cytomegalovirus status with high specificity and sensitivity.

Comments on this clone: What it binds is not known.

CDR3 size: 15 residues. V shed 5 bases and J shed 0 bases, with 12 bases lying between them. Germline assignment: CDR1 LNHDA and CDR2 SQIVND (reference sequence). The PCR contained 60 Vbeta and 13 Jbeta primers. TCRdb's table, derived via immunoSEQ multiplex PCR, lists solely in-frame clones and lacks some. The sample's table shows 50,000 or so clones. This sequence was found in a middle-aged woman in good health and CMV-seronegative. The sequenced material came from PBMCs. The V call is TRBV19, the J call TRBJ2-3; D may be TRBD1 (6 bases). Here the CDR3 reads CASSLGQPSTDTQYF. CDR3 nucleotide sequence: TGTGCCAGTAGTCTCGGACAGCCTAGCACAGATACGCAGTATTTT.